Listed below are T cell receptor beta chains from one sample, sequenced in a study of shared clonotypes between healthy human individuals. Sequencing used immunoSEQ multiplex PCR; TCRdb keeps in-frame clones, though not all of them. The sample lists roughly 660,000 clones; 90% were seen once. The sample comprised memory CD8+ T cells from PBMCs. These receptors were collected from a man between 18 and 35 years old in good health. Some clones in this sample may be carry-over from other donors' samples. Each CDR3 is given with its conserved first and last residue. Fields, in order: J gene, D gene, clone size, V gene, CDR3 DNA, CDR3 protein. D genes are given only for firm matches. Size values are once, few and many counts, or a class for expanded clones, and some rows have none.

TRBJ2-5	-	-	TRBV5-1	TGCGCCAGCAGCTTAAGACGCCAGCAAGAGACCCAGTACTTC	CASSLRRQQETQYF
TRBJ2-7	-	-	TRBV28	TGTGCCAGCAGTTCAAACTACAGGAGGGAGCACGAGCAGTACTTC	CASSSNYRREHEQYF
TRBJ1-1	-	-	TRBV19	TGTGCCAGTAGTATCGGGGGGCAGGGGACTGAAGCTTTCTTT	CASSIGGQGTEAFF
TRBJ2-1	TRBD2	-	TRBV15	TGTGCCACCAGCAGAGGAGGACTAGGGTTCAATGAGCAGTTCTTC	CATSRGGLGFNEQFF
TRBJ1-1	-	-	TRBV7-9	TGTGCCAGCAGCTTAGTAAAAGGGGCTGAAGCTTTCTTT	CASSLVKGAEAFF
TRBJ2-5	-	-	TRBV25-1	TGTGCCAGCAGTGAATCCGGGGACCAAGAGACCCAGTACTTC	CASSESGDQETQYF
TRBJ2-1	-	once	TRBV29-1	TGCAGCGTTGGCACGGGGCTAGGGGTATGGGAGCAGTTCTTC	CSVGTGLGVWEQFF
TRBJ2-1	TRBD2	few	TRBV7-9	TGTGCCAGCAGCTTAGCTCGGGAGGACAATGAGCAGTTCTTC	CASSLAREDNEQFF
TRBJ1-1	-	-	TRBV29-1	TGCAGCGTTGATCACGGGGCTTATCTATCCACTGAAGCTTTCTTT	CSVDHGAYLSTEAFF
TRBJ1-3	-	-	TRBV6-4	TGTGCCAGCAGTGACTCGAAGGTTGGCCCCGGCTCTGGAAACACCATATATTTT	CASSDSKVGPGSGNTIYF
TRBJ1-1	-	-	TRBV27	TGTGCCAGCAGTTTTAGGGGAGTGGCTGAAGCTTTCTTT	CASSFRGVAEAFF
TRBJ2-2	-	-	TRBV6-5	TGTGCCAGCAGTTCCCCCTTTGTACCGATGGTTGGGGAGCTGTTTTTT	CASSSPFVPMVGELFF
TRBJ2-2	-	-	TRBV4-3	TGCGCCAGCAGCCAAGGACTTACGAACACCGGGGAGCTGTTTTTT	CASSQGLTNTGELFF
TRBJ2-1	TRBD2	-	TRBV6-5	TGTGCCAGCAGTTATAGGGGACTAGCGAACAATGAGCAGTTCTTC	CASSYRGLANNEQFF
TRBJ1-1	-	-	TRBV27	TGTGCCAGCCAGGGCGGGGGCGGAAGCACTGAAGCTTTCTTT	CASQGGGGSTEAFF
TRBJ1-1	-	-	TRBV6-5	TGTGCCAGCAGTTTGACCGGGGCTTGGGAAGCTTTCTTT	CASSLTGAWEAFF
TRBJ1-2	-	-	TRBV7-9	TGTGCCAGCAGCTTAGACACAGGGAAGGGCTACACCTTC	CASSLDTGKGYTF
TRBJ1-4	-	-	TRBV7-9	TGTGCCAGCAGCTTAGTTCAAGGAGTCCCCCTAGGGGAACTGTTTTTT	CASSLVQGVPLGELFF
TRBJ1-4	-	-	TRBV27	TGTGCCAGCAGCCTTACGGCAACTAATGAAAAACTGTTTTTT	CASSLTATNEKLFF
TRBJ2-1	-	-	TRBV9	TGTGCCAGCAGCGTCAACATACAACCGGGACCCCAAGCATACAATGAGCAGTTCTTC	CASSVNIQPGPQAYNEQFF
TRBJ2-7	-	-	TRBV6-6	TGTGCCAGCAGTTATGTGTACGAGCAGTACTTC	CASSYVYEQYF
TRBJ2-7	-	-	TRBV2	TGTGCCAGCAGGTACCCGGGAGAACCATATACTCGGGGGACCTCCTACGAGCAGTACTTC	CASRYPGEPYTRGTSYEQYF
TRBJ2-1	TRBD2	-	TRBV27	TGTGCCAGCAGCAGATCTAGCGGCCTTTACAATGAGCAGTTCTTC	CASSRSSGLYNEQFF
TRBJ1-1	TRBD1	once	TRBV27	TGTGCCAGCAGCGTCAGGGGGATGAACACTGAAGCTTTCTTT	CASSVRGMNTEAFF
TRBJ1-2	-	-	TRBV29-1	TGCAGCGTTATCCTCGGGGGGACAAACTATGGCTACACCTTC	CSVILGGTNYGYTF
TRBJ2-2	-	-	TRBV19	TGTGCCTCGGGGGATTGGACAACCGACTTAGGATCCGACACCGGGGAGCTGTTTTTT	CASGDWTTDLGSDTGELFF
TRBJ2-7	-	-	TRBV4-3	TGCGCCAGCAGCCAAGGCGGGGACCCGACCGACTACGAGCAGTACTTC	CASSQGGDPTDYEQYF
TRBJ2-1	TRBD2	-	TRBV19	TGTGCCAGTAGTGCACTAGCGGGGGCGGTCTACAATGAGCAGTTCTTC	CASSALAGAVYNEQFF
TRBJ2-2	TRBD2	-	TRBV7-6	TGTGCCAGCAGCTCCACCCCCGGACTAGCGGGTTCGAACACCGGGGAGCTGTTTTTT	CASSSTPGLAGSNTGELFF
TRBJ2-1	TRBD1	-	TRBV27	TGTGCCAGCAGTTTAAGACAGGGTGGCAATGAGCAGTTCTTC	CASSLRQGGNEQFF
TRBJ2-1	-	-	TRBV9	TGTGCCAGCAGCGTGCAGGGGTACAATGAGCAGTTCTTC	CASSVQGYNEQFF
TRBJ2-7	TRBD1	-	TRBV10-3	TGTGCCATCAGTGAGGGTGGCGGGGACAGGGGTCCCTACGAGCAGTACTTC	CAISEGGGDRGPYEQYF
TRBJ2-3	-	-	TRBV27	TGTGCCAGCAGTTTTCTGGCAGATACGCAGTATTTT	CASSFLADTQYF
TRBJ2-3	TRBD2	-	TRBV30	TGTGCCTGGAGTGTGACTAGCGGGAGTATCACAGATACGCAGTATTTT	CAWSVTSGSITDTQYF
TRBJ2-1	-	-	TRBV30	TGTGCCTGGAGCCCTTTTCGCGGACGCACCTACAATGAGCAGTTCTTC	CAWSPFRGRTYNEQFF
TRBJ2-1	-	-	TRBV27	TGTGCCAGCAGTTTTGCGCGAGGGCCGGTCTATGAGCAGTTCTTC	CASSFARGPVYEQFF
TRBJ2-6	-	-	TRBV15	TGTGCCACCAGCACGTCTGGGGCCAACGTCCTGACTTTC	CATSTSGANVLTF
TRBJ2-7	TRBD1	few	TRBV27	TGTGCCAGCAGTTTGGGGACAGGGGGCCCGCACGAGCAGTACTTC	CASSLGTGGPHEQYF
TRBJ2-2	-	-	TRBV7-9	TGTGCCAGCAGACAAAGACAGGAGTCCTCCGGGGAGCTGTTTTTT	CASRQRQESSGELFF
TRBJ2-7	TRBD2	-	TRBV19	TGTGCCAGTAGTCTGGGACTAGCGGGAGGATACGAGCAGTACTTC	CASSLGLAGGYEQYF
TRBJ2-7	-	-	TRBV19	TGTGCCAGTAGTCTGGGCAGCTCCTACGAGCAGTACTTC	CASSLGSSYEQYF